What follows are 10 T cell receptor beta chains derived from one specimen sequenced in a study of identical twins. TCRdb re-called the 5' RACE reads through MiXCR, storing one row per CDR3 protein. Seen here are hundreds of thousands of distinct CDR3 sequences, 6% to 6.5% observed once, and the top ten hold about 1.8%. Sequencing was done on a sample of naive T cells sorted from blood. Receptor source: a man younger than 35 in good health.

The J gene is TRBJ1-5, the V gene TRBV6-5; D possibly corresponds to TRBD1 (5 bases). Germline CDR1 reads MNHEY; CDR2 reads SVGAGI. CDR3 length equals 16 residues. V was pared by 0 bases and J by 5 bases, with 14 bases between. DNA of the CDR3: TGTGCCAGCAGTTACTCTATGGGGGTTGAAGATCAGCCCCAGCATTTT. It yields the protein CASSYSMGVEDQPQHF.

This clonotype has at least ten counts. The genes are TRBV20-1 and TRBJ2-3, with no clear D. Germline CDR1 reads DFQATT; CDR2 reads SNEGSKA (reference sequence). The length of the CDR3 is 13 residues. V was pared by 3 bases and J by 1 base, with 8 bases between. The CDR3 sequence: CSASRSGTDTQYF. The CDR3 coding sequence is TGCAGTGCTAGCCGGAGCGGCACAGATACGCAGTATTTT.

The chain carries TRBV12-3 or TRBV12-4 and TRBJ2-5; no definite D call. V was trimmed by 7 bases and J by 1 base, leaving 10 bases between them. This CDR3 is built from 13 residues. The CDR3 is CASTPAVQETQYF. The CDR3 region has the DNA TGTGCCAGCACCCCGGCGGTCCAAGAGACCCAGTACTTC.

This clonotype appeared many times. The gene calls are TRBV15 and TRBJ2-3, with 8 positions matching TRBD2. Germline CDR1 and CDR2: LNHNV and YYDKDF (reference sequence). V lost 1 base, J lost 3 bases, and 9 bases stayed unmatched. The length of the CDR3 is 17 residues. This CDR3 is CATSRVSLVAGTDTQYF. In DNA form, the CDR3 reads TGTGCCACCAGCAGAGTCTCCCTAGTAGCGGGGACAGATACGCAGTATTTT.

This clonotype occurred many times. This chain connects TRBV5-6 to TRBJ2-1, with D perhaps TRBD1 (6 bases). There are 14 residues in the CDR3. Germline V CDR1 and CDR2: SGHDT, YYEEEE. V was clipped by 3 bases and J by 1 base, with 8 bases between them. CDR3: CASSWTVSYNEQFF. The CDR3 DNA reads TGTGCCAGCAGCTGGACAGTTTCCTACAATGAGCAGTTCTTC.

This clonotype was counted at least ten times. V usage is TRBV24-1 and J usage is TRBJ2-6; D ambiguous. Trimming removed 1 base from V and 2 bases from J, with 5 bases in between. Germline values: CDR1 KGHDR, CDR2 SFDVKD. The CDR3 runs to 15 residues. CDR3 region: CATSDFSAGANVLTF. The CDR3 nucleotides read TGTGCCACCAGTGATTTCTCTGCTGGGGCCAACGTCCTGACTTTC.

Worth noting for this clonotype: The conserved final phenylalanine or tryptophan is absent from the CDR3, which likely points to a read error. CDR3 sequence: CASIQRGEPYEQYC. CDR3 bases: TGTGCCAGCATCCAGCGCGGAGAGCCCTACGAGCAGTACTGC. The rearrangement links TRBV5-8 to TRBJ2-7; D is uncertain. The CDR3 has 14 amino acids. Looked up from germline, CDR1 is SGHTS and CDR2 is YDEGEE. Trimming removed 6 bases from V and 2 bases from J, with 15 bases in between.

This clonotype was picked up many times. J is TRBJ2-1 and V is TRBV5-5; no firm D call. Germline assignment: CDR1 SGHKS and CDR2 YYEKEE (reference sequence). The CDR3 totals 12 residues. Deletions cut 3 bases from V and 10 bases from J, with 11 bases between. The CDR3 loop reads CASSSPPPEQFF. The CDR3 DNA follows: TGTGCCAGCAGCTCCCCCCCGCCCGAGCAGTTCTTC. Looking up the rest from reference TRBV5-5 and TRBJ2-1 gives the full variable domain: DAGVTQSPTHLIKTRGQQVTLRCSPISGHKSVSWYQQVLGQGPQFIFQYYEKEERGRGNFPDRFSARQFPNYSSELNVNALLLGDSALYLCASSSPPPEQFFGPGTRLTVL.

This clonotype was recorded many times. The chain has TRBV12-3 or TRBV12-4 and TRBJ1-5; 7 positions match TRBD1. The V and J ends lost 1 base and 5 bases, in that order; junction bases with no gene match: 5. The CDR3 runs to 15 residues. The CDR3 loop is CASSLEGAGDQPQHF. CDR3 DNA sequence: TGTGCCAGCAGTTTAGAGGGGGCGGGCGATCAGCCCCAGCATTTT.

This clonotype was observed many times. The gene calls are TRBV27 and TRBJ2-1; TRBD2 matches 7 bases. CDR1 is MNHEY and CDR2 is SMNVEV in the germline V gene (reference sequence). J gave up 0 bases and V 4 bases, and 3 bases lay outside the gene matches. CDR3 size: 15 residues. The CDR3: CASSSRLASYNEQFF. CDR3 bases: TGTGCCAGCAGTTCCCGACTAGCCTCCTACAATGAGCAGTTCTTC.